This T cell receptor beta chain was sequenced for a study of T cells after yellow fever vaccination. Overall study: Preparation of the low-cell-number fractions used SMART-Seq v4 Ultra Low Input.

V trimming: 3 bases; J trimming: 6 bases; junction bases outside the gene matches: 7. The CDR3 runs to 15 residues. CDR1 is KGHSH and CDR2 is LQKENI in the germline V gene. TCRdb re-called the 5' RACE reads with MiXCR, one entry per CDR3 protein. In the table there are 450,000 to 550,000 distinct CDR3 sequences, 20% to 25% of which are singletons. This clonotype was observed a few times. The target antigen is unknown. Broader study findings: Post-booster samples contained most primary-vaccination clones (nearly 98% CD4, about 90% CD8). Abundant contaminating clonotypes from the bulk population could appear in FACS-sorted repertoires. Overall, a small share of clonotypes was seen in both CD4 and CD8 compartments.

The V and J genes are TRBV18 and TRBJ2-1; 8 positions match TRBD2. The specimen was PBMCs, collected about 20 days after the first yellow fever vaccination. The clonotype was recovered from a man younger than 35 who received the YFV17D yellow fever vaccine. The CDR3 nucleotides are TGTGCCAGCTCACCGTCTTGGCGGGGGGTCAATGAGCAGTTCTTC. Its protein is CASSPSWRGVNEQFF.